This T cell receptor (beta chain) was documented in a study of Ad26.COV2.S vaccination and SARS-CoV-2 variants. Some clones are missing from TCRdb's copy, which holds only in-frame ones; the method was immunoSEQ multiplex PCR. Among 350,000 to 500,000 clones listed, about 90% were seen once. CDR1 and CDR2 from the germline V gene are SGHVS and FQNEAQ. The ends were cut back, 1 base at V and 0 bases at J, with 13 bases in the middle. CDR3 length equals 17 residues. The treatment was: about 20 received Ad26.COV2.S at low or high dose, single or two shots; roughly 5 received placebo; per-sample allocation not given. Day 63 after the first injection of vaccine or placebo was the sampling time.

This receptor was identified in a person between 18 and 65 years old who received the Ad26.COV2.S COVID-19 vaccine or a placebo. This chain joins TRBV7-8 and TRBJ1-5; D remains unclear. The sequencing used peripheral blood, collected in a trial of Ad26.COV2.S vaccine versus placebo. In DNA, the CDR3 is TGTGCCAGCAGCTTAGTGGTTTTGGCAGGTAGCAATCAGCCCCAGCATTTT. Its translation is CASSLVVLAGSNQPQHF.